The 32 T cell receptor beta chains reported below all come from one sample, sequenced in a study of blood T cell repertoires in COVID-19. Assay used: immunoSEQ multiplex PCR; TCRdb lists only in-frame clones, some missing. The sample has around 310,000 clones, about 90% seen once; the top ten hold under 1.1%. The sequencing sample was made of peripheral blood. The receptors come from a woman in her thirties or forties with COVID-19, enrolled during active disease.

This chain joins TRBV3-1 (or the pseudogene TRBV3-2) and TRBJ1-4, with 7 bases that match TRBD1. Germline V gene data show CDR1 as LGHDT and CDR2 as YNNKEL (reference sequence). CDR3 size: 13 residues. The V and J ends lost 3 bases and 13 bases, in that order; junction bases with no gene match: 8. CDR3 DNA: TGTGCCAGCAGCCATAGGGGGCGGGACGGACTGTTTTTT. Translating it yields CASSHRGRDGLFF.

V usage is TRBV28 and J usage is TRBJ2-7, with 11 positions matching TRBD1. There are 14 residues in the CDR3. The V and J ends lost 4 bases and 6 bases, in that order; junction bases with no gene match: 5. Germline V lookup: CDR1 MDHEN, CDR2 SYDVKM. DNA for the CDR3: TGTGCCAGCAGTTCCCCGGGACAGGGGGGCGAGCAGTACTTC. This translates into CASSSPGQGGEQYF.

The CDR3 region is CASRYGTSSYNEQFF. The CDR3 region has the DNA TGTGCCAGCAGGTATGGGACTAGCTCCTACAATGAGCAGTTCTTC. The rearrangement uses TRBV3-1 (or the pseudogene TRBV3-2) and TRBJ2-1, with 8 bases that match TRBD2. With V trimmed by 6 bases and J by 0 bases, 4 bases remained unmatched. CDR1 and CDR2 from the germline V gene are LGHDT and YNNKEL (reference sequence). The CDR3 is 15 amino acids.

The J gene is TRBJ1-2, the V gene TRBV5-8; TRBD1 might be the D (6 bases). V was shortened by 4 bases and J by 4 bases, with 14 bases between the two germline ends. The CDR3 runs 14 residues. CDR1 is SGHTS, CDR2 YDEGEE, per germline. CDR3 coding DNA: TGTGCCAGCAGCCCCCAGGACAGAAGCTATGGCTACACCTTC. Its protein is CASSPQDRSYGYTF.

A single count supports this clone. A junction end diverges from the germline sequence, so it may reflect a read error. V usage is TRBV6-2 or TRBV6-3 and J usage is TRBJ1-5, with D unclear. Germline V lookup: CDR1 MNHEY, CDR2 SVGEGT. The CDR3 is 14 amino acids. This chain's CDR3 is CASSYSRVNQPQRF. As DNA, the CDR3 is TGTGCCAGCAGTTACTCGCGAGTCAATCAGCCCCAGCGTTTT.

This clone was seen only once. The chain uses TRBV7-3 and TRBJ2-3, with a possible D match to TRBD1 (6 bases). Deletions cut 4 bases from V and 6 bases from J, with 14 bases between. CDR1 is SGHTA and CDR2 is FQGTGA in the germline V gene. The CDR3 length is 14 residues. CDR3 amino acids: CASSYQTGSDTQYF. DNA of the CDR3: TGTGCCAGCAGCTACCAGACAGGTTCCGATACGCAGTATTTT.

This clone was seen a handful of times. The chain joins TRBV12-3 or TRBV12-4 to TRBJ1-1, with a tentative D call TRBD1 (5 bases). The V and J ends lost 2 bases and 10 bases respectively, with 8 bases between them. The CDR3 has 11 residues. CDR3 coding DNA: TGTGCCAGCAGTTTACGGCAGGGAGCTTTCTTT. It specifies CASSLRQGAFF.

The rearrangement links TRBV28 to TRBJ1-3; no reliable D call. Per the germline V gene, CDR1 is MDHEN and CDR2 is SYDVKM. Trimming stripped 3 bases from V and 7 bases from J, with 10 bases between. The CDR3 covers 13 residues. CDR3 protein: CASSFRAVNTIYF. The CDR3 DNA follows: TGTGCCAGCAGTTTTAGAGCTGTGAACACCATATATTTT.

This clone was observed a single time. V gene TRBV5-5 combines with J gene TRBJ2-1, with 11 bases matching TRBD1. The CDR3 consists of 12 residues. J was trimmed by 14 bases and V by 4 bases; bases with no gene match: 5. The germline V gene has CDR1 SGHKS and CDR2 YYEKEE (reference sequence). CDR3 nucleotides: TGTGCCAGCAGCACGCCGGGACAGGGGGAGTTCTTC. It is translated as CASSTPGQGEFF.

The chain combines TRBV30 with TRBJ1-1; no clear D gene. The germline gives CDR1 GTSNPN, CDR2 SVGIG (reference sequence). The V end lost 0 bases, the J end lost 10 bases, and 18 bases lay between the germline ends. The CDR3 spans 14 residues. The CDR3 sequence: CAWSVSEVLGGAFF. The DNA of the CDR3 is TGTGCCTGGAGTGTATCGGAGGTCCTAGGTGGAGCTTTCTTT.

A remark on this clone: The same CDR3 also results from other DNA sequences found in this sample. The V gene is TRBV12-3 or TRBV12-4, the J gene TRBJ1-2; 8 bases fit TRBD1. Germline trimming cut 1 base from V and 5 bases from J; bases unmatched to any gene: 0. The CDR3 is 13 amino acids. The CDR3 spells CASSLDRGYGYTF. The CDR3 nucleotides read TGTGCCAGCAGTTTAGACAGGGGGTATGGCTACACCTTC.

The V gene is TRBV9, the J gene TRBJ2-2; 7 bases align to TRBD2. The J segment lost 1 base and the V segment lost 2 bases, leaving 2 bases of the junction unmatched. The CDR3 runs to 15 residues. Germline CDR1 is SGDLS and CDR2 is YYNGEE. CDR3 amino acids: CASSVIAGNTGELFF. The CDR3 region has the DNA TGTGCCAGCAGCGTTATAGCGGGGAACACCGGGGAGCTGTTTTTT.

There are many counts of this clone. The chain carries TRBV15 and TRBJ2-6, with D perhaps TRBD1 (6 bases). Trimming took off 0 bases at V and 0 bases at J, with 6 bases between the two ends. Germline V gives CDR1 LNHNV, CDR2 YYDKDF (reference sequence). This CDR3 is built from 16 residues. The DNA of the CDR3 is TGTGCCACCAGCAGAGAAGGGGGCTCTGGGGCCAACGTCCTGACTTTC. It translates to CATSREGGSGANVLTF.

This clone has more than one count but fewer than ten. CDR3: CASSQGTFNYGYTF. CDR3 sequence (DNA): TGTGCCAGCAGCCAGGGGACATTCAACTATGGCTACACCTTC. This chain joins TRBV3-1 (or the pseudogene TRBV3-2) and TRBJ1-2; D is perhaps TRBD1 (6 bases). Germline CDR1 LGHDT, CDR2 YNNKEL (reference sequence). The V gene lost 3 bases and the J gene lost 2 bases, with 10 bases spanning the gap. The CDR3 consists of 14 residues.

The V call is TRBV28, the J call TRBJ2-1; D is uncertain. V was pared by 1 base and J by 6 bases, with 10 bases between. CDR3 size: 14 residues. CDR1 is MDHEN and CDR2 is SYDVKM in the germline V gene. CDR3: CASSLLWHLNEQFF. CDR3 bases: TGTGCCAGCAGTTTATTGTGGCACCTCAATGAGCAGTTCTTC.

This chain joins TRBV21-1 and TRBJ1-1. TRBV21-1 is a pseudogene segment. This CDR3 is 13 amino acids long. CDR3: CASTPQTGTEAFF. CDR3 bases: TGTGCCAGCACTCCACAGACGGGAACTGAAGCTTTCTTT.

The chain is built from TRBV2 and TRBJ2-7; the match to TRBD1 covers 7 bases. Unmatched junction bases numbered 8, after V lost 2 bases and J lost 4 bases. The CDR3 loop spans 15 amino acids. The germline gives CDR1 SNHLY, CDR2 FYNNEI. For the CDR3, the DNA is TGTGCCAGCAGTGAACCAATGGGACAGCTATACGAGCAGTACTTC. As protein: CASSEPMGQLYEQYF.

This clone was picked up a small number of times. CDR3 sequence: CASSQFDRGGGEQYF. The CDR3 DNA follows: TGCGCCAGCAGTCAATTCGACAGGGGTGGTGGAGAGCAGTACTTC. The chain combines TRBV23-1 with TRBJ2-7; 8 positions match TRBD1. TRBV23-1 is marked as an open reading frame, function uncertain. With 1 base clipped from V and 7 bases from J, the junction kept 9 bases outside the gene matches. This CDR3 is built from 15 residues.

This clone appeared once. The gene calls are TRBV2 and TRBJ2-7; 7 nucleotides align to TRBD1. This CDR3 has 12 amino acids. Looked up from germline, CDR1 is SNHLY and CDR2 is FYNNEI. V shed 9 bases, J shed 0 bases, and the junction held 2 bases outside the gene matches. This CDR3 is CASGDSSYEQYF. Here the CDR3 DNA reads TGTGCCAGTGGGGACAGCTCCTACGAGCAGTACTTC.

V gene TRBV10-2 combines with J gene TRBJ2-1; 9 nucleotides line up with TRBD1. V trimming: 3 bases; J trimming: 6 bases; junction bases outside the gene matches: 6. The CDR3 length is 15 residues. CDR1 is WSHSY, CDR2 SAAADI, per germline. The CDR3 nucleotides read TGCGCCAGCAGTGACCACAGGGGGCTAGTCAATGAGCAGTTCTTC. Protein: CASSDHRGLVNEQFF.

The chain employs TRBV19 and TRBJ1-2; D is ambiguous. The CDR3 sequence is 15 residues long. The ends were cut back, 3 bases at V and 0 bases at J, with 11 bases in the middle. CDR1 and CDR2 from the germline V gene are LNHDA and SQIVND (reference sequence). CDR3 in amino acids: CASSIYPATNYGYTF. As DNA, the CDR3 is TGTGCCAGTAGTATTTACCCCGCGACTAACTATGGCTACACCTTC.

The chain couples TRBV15 to TRBJ2-3; D perhaps matches TRBD2 (5 bases). The CDR3 runs 16 residues. CDR1 is LNHNV and CDR2 is YYDKDF in the germline V gene (reference sequence). V dropped 0 bases and J dropped 0 bases, with 10 bases sitting between them. The CDR3, as DNA: TGTGCCACCAGCAGAGAACGCGGGTTTAGCACAGATACGCAGTATTTT. Encoded protein: CATSRERGFSTDTQYF. Full variable domain (outside the CDR3, taken from reference TRBV15 and TRBJ2-3): DAMVIQNPRYQVTQFGKPVTLSCSQTLNHNVMYWYQQKSSQAPKLLFHYYDKDFNNEADTPDNFQSRRPNTSFCFLDIRSPGLGDTAMYLCATSRERGFSTDTQYFGPGTRLTVL.

CDR3 coding DNA: TGTGCCAGCAGTTACGGGACACAGTCTCCCTACGAGCAGTACTTC. As protein: CASSYGTQSPYEQYF. The chain employs TRBV5-4 and TRBJ2-5; D possibly corresponds to TRBD1 (6 bases). The better agreement between TRBJ2-7 and the DNA end casts doubt on the J call. The CDR3 runs 15 residues. Germline V gene data show CDR1 as SGHNT and CDR2 as YYREEE (reference sequence).

The chain couples TRBV7-8 to TRBJ2-2; 8 bases map to TRBD1. With 1 base clipped from V and 0 bases from J, the junction kept 1 base outside the gene matches. The V gene's germline CDR1 is SGHVS and CDR2 FQNEAQ. This CDR3 contains 16 residues. In DNA, the CDR3 is TGTGCCAGCAGCTTAGGACAGGGGCCGAACACCGGGGAGCTGTTTTTT. Translation: CASSLGQGPNTGELFF.

CDR3 sequence reads: CASSPIAGRGTGELFF. The CDR3 DNA sequence: TGTGCCAGCAGTCCTATAGCGGGAAGAGGAACCGGGGAGCTGTTTTTT. The chain has TRBV7-3 and TRBJ2-2, with 8 bases identical to TRBD2. CDR1 SGHTA and CDR2 FQGTGA come from the germline V gene. The CDR3 sequence is 16 residues long. The trim removed 6 bases at V and 5 bases at J, leaving 11 bases unmatched.

The chain employs TRBV20-1 and TRBJ1-2; D not certain. Trimming removed 3 bases from V and 8 bases from J, with 10 bases in between. Germline assignment: CDR1 DFQATT and CDR2 SNEGSKA (reference sequence). CDR3 size: 11 residues. CDR3 in DNA: TGCAGTGCTAGCGATGACGGGGGCTACACCTTC. It translates to CSASDDGGYTF.

The chain couples TRBV19 to TRBJ2-6; the D gene is possibly TRBD1 (6 bases). CDR1 and CDR2 (germline): LNHDA, SQIVND (reference sequence). Trimming shortened V by 8 bases and J by 1 base, and 15 bases separated the two germline ends. The CDR3 runs to 16 residues. Written as DNA, the CDR3 is TGTGCCAGTCTAACTACAGGGCAATCTGGGGCCAACGTCCTGACTTTC. This sequence encodes CASLTTGQSGANVLTF.

In the case of this clone: This CDR3 is also generated by other DNA sequences in the sample. CDR3 region: CASSLGDRGNQPQHF. The CDR3 nucleotides read TGCGCCAGCAGCTTGGGGGACAGGGGCAATCAGCCCCAGCATTTT. The chain joins TRBV5-1 to TRBJ1-5, with 9 nucleotides matching TRBD1. Germline V gene lookup returns CDR1 SGHRS and CDR2 YFSETQ. V dropped 0 bases and J dropped 2; count of bases not matched to a gene: 0. This CDR3 region has 15 residues.

This chain uses TRBV27 with TRBJ1-1; TRBD1 matches at 8 bases. Germline V gene sequence: CDR1 MNHEY, CDR2 SMNVEV (reference sequence). This CDR3 is built from 15 residues. V shed 5 bases and J 1 base; nucleotides not matched to a gene: 6. The CDR3, as DNA: TGTGCCAGCAGTGCCACCGGGACAGGGAACACTGAAGCTTTCTTT. Translated, it gives CASSATGTGNTEAFF.

This chain connects TRBV10-2 to TRBJ1-2, with 8 bases lining up with TRBD1. CDR3 length equals 15 residues. The ends lost 0 bases at V and 6 bases at J; junction bases unmatched: 6. Germline CDR1 and CDR2: WSHSY and SAAADI. The CDR3 loop is CASSESGDRGNGYTF. CDR3 nucleotide sequence: TGCGCCAGCAGTGAGTCTGGTGACAGGGGTAATGGCTACACCTTC.

The chain combines TRBV6-2 or TRBV6-3 with TRBJ2-1, with TRBD2 identical over 10 bases. This CDR3 is built from 19 residues. The trim removed 0 bases at V and 0 bases at J, leaving 8 bases unmatched. The germline CDR1 and CDR2 sequences are MNHEY and SVGEGT. As DNA, the CDR3 is TGTGCCAGCAGTTACTCCCTAGCGGGGGCGAATAGCTCCTACAATGAGCAGTTCTTC. It codes for CASSYSLAGANSSYNEQFF.

The chain has TRBV9 and TRBJ1-3; D unresolved. Trimming took off 0 bases at V and 4 bases at J, with 5 bases between the two ends. Germline V gene sequence: CDR1 SGDLS, CDR2 YYNGEE. The CDR3 is 13 amino acids. This CDR3 reads CASSVAKGNTIYF. CDR3 nucleotide sequence: TGTGCCAGCAGCGTAGCTAAGGGAAACACCATATATTTT.